This is a list of T cell receptor beta chains from one sample in a study of cytomegalovirus exposure and HLA in healthy donors. This table comes from immunoSEQ multiplex PCR, and its TCRdb copy is limited to in-frame clones, with some not included. The sample shows roughly 84,000 clones, around 79% of them seen only once. What was sequenced was PBMCs. The receptors derive from a male donor in good health and CMV-seropositive. Both conserved end residues are part of each CDR3. D genes are given only for firm matches. Clone size, where shown, is once, few, many, or a class for clones that have expanded.

>once|TRBV29-1|13|TRBD1|TRBJ1-6
TGCAGCGTTGCGGGACAGGGTAATTCACCCCTCCACTTT
CSVAGQGNSPLHF
>-|TRBV28|14|-|TRBJ2-7
TGTGCCAGCAGTTTATATAAGGGGGCCTACGAGCAGTACTTC
CASSLYKGAYEQYF
>-|TRBV5-4|17|-|TRBJ2-3
TGTGCCAGCAGCAGCGGGCGGACACTCTGGGGCACAGATACGCAGTATTTT
CASSSGRTLWGTDTQYF
>-|TRBV28|14|TRBD1|TRBJ1-2
TGTGCCAGCAGGATACAGGGGAGACACTATGGCTACACCTTC
CASRIQGRHYGYTF
>few|TRBV4-1|17|-|TRBJ1-1
TGCGCCAGCAGCCAAGTTATTCCGACAAACATGAACACTGAAGCTTTCTTT
CASSQVIPTNMNTEAFF
>-|TRBV19|15|-|TRBJ2-1
TGTGCCAGTAGTCCGTGGGGCGGCTCCTACAATGAGCAGTTCTTC
CASSPWGGSYNEQFF
>-|TRBV28|12|-|TRBJ1-2
TGTGCCAGCAGTTTTTCAGGGGATGGCTACACCTTC
CASSFSGDGYTF
>-|TRBV7-2|14|TRBD1|TRBJ1-1
TGTGCCAGCAGCTCAAGGACAGGGCGGACTGAAGCTTTCTTT
CASSSRTGRTEAFF
>-|TRBV10-3|14|-|TRBJ1-5
TGTGCCATCAGGGAACAGGGCTTGGGAGAGCCCCAGCATTTT
CAIREQGLGEPQHF
>-|TRBV27|16|-|TRBJ2-7
TGTGCCAGCGGCCGGGACAAGGGGTGGGCCCCGCGCGAGCAGTACTTC
CASGRDKGWAPREQYF